The entry below describes one T cell receptor beta chain. Its antigen is not identified. This sample stems from a study of OX40 agonist ivuxolimab in advanced cancers. Produced via immunoSEQ multiplex PCR; TCRdb's table is partial and in-frame only. The sample holds approximately 77,000 clones; approximately 92% are singletons and the top ten take less than 0.35%. General study findings and limits: Among T cells, CD8+ cells averaged more expanded clones than CD4+ cells.

This receptor was taken from an adult with an advanced solid tumor such as melanoma, head and neck, liver or kidney cancer. The specimen was CD4+ or CD8+ T cells sorted from blood, collected in a trial of the OX40 agonist ivuxolimab.

CDR3 sequence reads: CASSEFGTSLNEQFF. The CDR3, as DNA: TGCGCCAGCAGTGAGTTCGGGACTAGCCTCAATGAGCAGTTCTTC. J is TRBJ2-1 and V is TRBV10-1; TRBD2 agrees at 9 bases. The CDR3 has 15 amino acids. After removal of 1 base from V and 6 bases from J, the junction contained 4 bases not matched to a gene. Germline loops: CDR1 WNHNN, CDR2 SYGVQD (reference sequence).